These T cell receptor beta chains were read from a single sample in a study of CD8 T cells in Susac syndrome. TCRdb re-derived calls from the immunoSEQ multiplex PCR reads in MiXCR, one entry per CDR3 protein. Counted here are under 85,000 distinct CDR3 sequences, about 94% occurring once; the ten biggest clones make up around 0.6%. Sequencing was performed on CD8+ T cells from PBMCs. Receptor source: a human donor with multiple sclerosis. Each CDR3 is given with its conserved first and last residue. D genes are given only for firm matches. The size entry is marked missing in some rows and otherwise reads once, few, many or a size class.

TRBV4-1,NA,NA,TRBJ1-2,TGCGCCAGCAGCCTAGGTTCGGACGGGTATTATGGCTACACCTTC,CASSLGSDGYYGYTF
TRBV18,TRBD2,NA,TRBJ2-3,TGTGCCAGCTCACGGACTAGCGACTTCAGTCGGGCAGATACGCAGTATTTT,CASSRTSDFSRADTQYF
TRBV3-1,TRBD2,NA,TRBJ2-3,TGTGCCAGCAGCCAAGCGACTAGCGGGGCCACAGATACGCAGTATTTT,CASSQATSGATDTQYF
TRBV13,NA,NA,TRBJ2-7,TGTGCCAGCAGACAAACCCAACGGGGATACGAGCAGTACTTC,CASRQTQRGYEQYF
TRBV12-3/TRBV12-4,TRBD1,NA,TRBJ2-1,TGTGCCAGCAGTAACAGGGGCTCCTACAATGAGCAGTTCTTC,CASSNRGSYNEQFF
TRBV9,NA,NA,TRBJ2-7,TGTGCCAGCAGCGTCGGGGGCGCCGAGCAGTACTTC,CASSVGGAEQYF
TRBV30,NA,NA,TRBJ1-1,TGTGCCTGGAGCCTCCCCATAGGGTACACTGAAGCTTTCTTT,CAWSLPIGYTEAFF
TRBV7-8,NA,NA,TRBJ1-4,TGTGCCAGCAGCTTGAACAGCGCTAATGAAAAACTGTTTTTT,CASSLNSANEKLFF
TRBV29-1,NA,NA,TRBJ2-7,TGCAGCGTTGAACTTCCTTCCAGGGGCGACGAGCAGTACTTC,CSVELPSRGDEQYF
TRBV7-9,NA,NA,TRBJ1-6,TGTGCCAGCCGGCGCGATAATTCACCCCTCCACTTT,CASRRDNSPLHF
TRBV7-9,TRBD2,NA,TRBJ2-1,TGTGCCAGCAGCTTAGAGGCGGGAGTGGGAGAGCAGTTCTTC,CASSLEAGVGEQFF
TRBV15,TRBD2,NA,TRBJ2-7,TGTGCCACCAGCAGAGATCGGGGGGAGGCATACGAGCAGTACTTC,CATSRDRGEAYEQYF
TRBV7-9,NA,NA,TRBJ2-1,TGTGCCAGCAGCCAAGGGGTCCCCAAGTACAATGAGCAGTTCTTC,CASSQGVPKYNEQFF
TRBV29-1,TRBD1,NA,TRBJ1-2,TGCAGCGCTCTACCCGGACAGGGAGATATTAACTATGGCTACACCTTC,CSALPGQGDINYGYTF
TRBV3-1,TRBD1,NA,TRBJ1-5,TGTGCCAGCAGCCAATTCCAGGGGGATAGCAATCAGCCCCAGCATTTT,CASSQFQGDSNQPQHF
TRBV4-3,NA,NA,TRBJ2-2,TGCGCCAGCAGCCAAGAAGCCGGGGGGCCCGGGGAGCTGTTTTTT,CASSQEAGGPGELFF
TRBV6-6,NA,NA,TRBJ2-7,TGTGCCAGCGTATCGGGGTTGAAGGACGAGCAGTACTTC,CASVSGLKDEQYF
TRBV25-1,NA,once,TRBJ2-7,TGTGCCAGCAGTGAACTGTTGGCGGCTTACGAGCAGTACTTC,CASSELLAAYEQYF
TRBV6-2/TRBV6-3,NA,NA,TRBJ1-1,TGTGCCAGCAGTCGACAGGAAACGGACACTGAAGCTTTCTTT,CASSRQETDTEAFF
TRBV27,NA,NA,TRBJ2-7,TGTGCCAGCGCTCGCAGTCTCAGCTCCTACGAGCAGTACTTC,CASARSLSSYEQYF
TRBV19,NA,NA,TRBJ2-3,TGTGCCAGTAGTATACAATCGGCCTTATACACAGATACGCAGTATTTT,CASSIQSALYTDTQYF
TRBV9,NA,NA,TRBJ1-1,TGTGCCAGCAGCGTAGGACAGACGAACACTGAAGCTTTCTTT,CASSVGQTNTEAFF
TRBV12-3/TRBV12-4,TRBD1,NA,TRBJ1-5,TGTGCCAGCAGTTTGGCGGTATGGCGAGGGGGCTGGCGTCAGCCCCAGCATTTT,CASSLAVWRGGWRQPQHF
TRBV24-1,NA,NA,TRBJ2-2,TGTGCCACCAGTGCTCTGGGCCCGAACACCGGGGAGCTGTTTTTT,CATSALGPNTGELFF
TRBV29-1,NA,NA,TRBJ2-1,TGCAGCGTTGCCCTAGATGACTCCTCCTACAATGAGCAGTTCTTC,CSVALDDSSYNEQFF
TRBV28,TRBD2,NA,TRBJ2-3,TGTGCCAGCAGTTTCAGCGGGAGTATATCAGATACGCAGTATTTT,CASSFSGSISDTQYF
TRBV4-3,TRBD2,NA,TRBJ2-5,TGCGCCAGCAGCCACCTAGCGGGGGGAGGGGAGACCCAGTACTTC,CASSHLAGGGETQYF
TRBV9,NA,NA,TRBJ1-4,TGTGCCAGCAGCGTCGAAGGGGCGAGGGATGAAAAACTGTTTTTT,CASSVEGARDEKLFF
TRBV12-3/TRBV12-4,TRBD1,NA,TRBJ2-1,TGTGCCAGCAGTTTACAGGGACAGGGGGCGGATGAGCAGTTCTTC,CASSLQGQGADEQFF
TRBV30,NA,NA,TRBJ1-5,TGTGCCTGGAGTAAACGGGGAAATAGCAATCAGCCCCAGCATTTT,CAWSKRGNSNQPQHF
TRBV7-9,TRBD2,NA,TRBJ2-3,TGTGCCAGCAGCCCCCCCTTAGCGGGTGCCGATACGCAGTATTTT,CASSPPLAGADTQYF
TRBV7-2,NA,NA,TRBJ1-2,TGTGCCAGCAGCTTCGGCGACCCATGGACAGTAGGCTACACCTTC,CASSFGDPWTVGYTF
TRBV7-2,TRBD2,NA,TRBJ2-5,TGTGCCAGCAGCCCTAGCGGGGGGTTTAAAGAGACCCAGTACTTC,CASSPSGGFKETQYF
TRBV27,NA,NA,TRBJ2-1,TGTGCACCGATTCTTGTGTTTCGTGAGCAGTTCTTC,CAPILVFREQFF
TRBV4-3,NA,NA,TRBJ1-5,TGCGCCAGCAGCCAAGATCTTTTCGGGGTCCAGCCCCAGCATTTT,CASSQDLFGVQPQHF
TRBV28,TRBD2,NA,TRBJ2-2,TGTGCCAGCAGTTTCCTGCCCGGGACTAGCGGCAGGAGTTTGTACACCGGGGAGCTGTTTTTT,CASSFLPGTSGRSLYTGELFF
TRBV24-1,NA,NA,TRBJ2-7,TGTGCCACCAGTGATTTGTCGAGGAACGAGCAGTACTTC,CATSDLSRNEQYF
TRBV6-1,TRBD2,NA,TRBJ2-2,TGTGCCAGCAGTGACTTGCTAGCGGGAGAGAACACCGGGGAGCTGTTTTTT,CASSDLLAGENTGELFF
TRBV7-9,TRBD1,NA,TRBJ1-5,TGTGCCAGCAGCCCAACCGGACAGGGGAATCACCCCCAGCATTTT,CASSPTGQGNHPQHF
TRBV29-1,NA,NA,TRBJ2-7,TGCAGCGTACCCAGGGCTAGTTCTTTGGACGAGCAGTACTTC,CSVPRASSLDEQYF
TRBV28,NA,NA,TRBJ2-5,TGTGCCAGCAAACCGGGAGAGGTTGAGACCCAGTACTTC,CASKPGEVETQYF
TRBV20-1,NA,NA,TRBJ1-2,TGCAGTGCTAGAGATTCCGTAAGGGCACTCGGTGGCTACACCTTC,CSARDSVRALGGYTF
TRBV28,TRBD1,NA,TRBJ1-2,TGTGCCAGCAGTTTAATATGGACAGGGGAATTGGATAACTATGGCTACACCTTC,CASSLIWTGELDNYGYTF
TRBV7-3,NA,once,TRBJ2-3,TGTGCCAGCGGGTTGGCTAGCACAGATACGCAGTATTTT,CASGLASTDTQYF
TRBV20-1,NA,NA,TRBJ1-2,TGCAGTGCTTGGAATAGGGAAGAGGATGGCTACACCTTC,CSAWNREEDGYTF
TRBV27,NA,once,TRBJ1-4,TGTGCCAGCAGTTTAGACCCCATTGAAAAACTGTTTTTT,CASSLDPIEKLFF
TRBV6-2/TRBV6-3,NA,NA,TRBJ2-1,TGTGCCAGCTTGGGCTCCTACAATGAGCAGTTCTTC,CASLGSYNEQFF